Following are 3 T cell receptor beta chains from one sample sequenced in a study of cytomegalovirus exposure and HLA in healthy donors. The PCR had 60 Vbeta and 13 Jbeta primers. Assay: immunoSEQ multiplex PCR; the TCRdb copy retains only in-frame clones and omits some. The sample comprises 150,000 to 180,000 clones, around 84% of which are singletons, and roughly 5.3% rests with the top ten. The sample was PBMCs. These receptors came from a woman in her thirties or forties in good health and CMV-seropositive.

This chain connects TRBV6-1 to TRBJ2-1; 12 bases fit TRBD2. The CDR3 extends over 14 amino acids. With 4 bases clipped from V and 9 bases from J, the junction kept 4 bases outside the gene matches. Germline CDR1 MNHNS, CDR2 SASEGT. This CDR3 is CASSGLAGVAEQFF. CDR3 in DNA: TGTGCCAGCAGTGGACTAGCGGGAGTGGCTGAGCAGTTCTTC.

The table lists this clone with a few counts. The chain employs TRBV10-2 and TRBJ1-1; D unclear. CDR1 and CDR2 from the germline V gene are WSHSY and SAAADI. The V end was cut by 5 bases, the J end by 4 bases, with 14 bases between. The CDR3 contains 14 residues. For the CDR3, the DNA is TGCGCCAGCAGTCGCCGACCGGGTGGCACTGAAGCTTTCTTT. This codes for CASSRRPGGTEAFF.

This chain connects TRBV6-4 to TRBJ2-1; possible D gene TRBD1, 5 bases. CDR3 length: 13 residues. The germline V and J ends were trimmed by 7 bases and 9 bases, with 16 bases remaining between them. Germline V gives CDR1 MRHNA, CDR2 SNTAGT. The CDR3 here is CASTQEPGFEQFF. Here the CDR3 DNA reads TGTGCCAGCACCCAAGAACCAGGGTTTGAGCAGTTCTTC.